This T cell receptor (beta chain) stems from a study of blood T cell repertoires in COVID-19. The recovered donors of Cohort 3 showed two negative PCRs, clearance, or symptom resolution. Assay: immunoSEQ multiplex PCR; the TCRdb copy retains only in-frame clones and omits some. The repertoire holds some 400,000 clones, roughly 90% seen once, with about 1.7% in the top ten. Germline V CDR1 and CDR2: SGHTA, FQGTGA. Losses at the gene ends were 5 bases for V and 7 bases for J; bases not matched to a gene: 9. The length of the CDR3 is 16 residues. Sequenced material: PBMCs or T cells enriched from blood (not recorded which). This sequence was found in a woman in her twenties or thirties who had recovered from COVID-19. This rearrangement joins TRBV7-3 to TRBJ2-2; 11 nucleotides align to TRBD2. CDR3 DNA sequence: TGTGCCAGCAGCCCCACTAGCGGGAGTATGGACGGGGAGCTGTTTTTT. The encoded protein is CASSPTSGSMDGELFF.